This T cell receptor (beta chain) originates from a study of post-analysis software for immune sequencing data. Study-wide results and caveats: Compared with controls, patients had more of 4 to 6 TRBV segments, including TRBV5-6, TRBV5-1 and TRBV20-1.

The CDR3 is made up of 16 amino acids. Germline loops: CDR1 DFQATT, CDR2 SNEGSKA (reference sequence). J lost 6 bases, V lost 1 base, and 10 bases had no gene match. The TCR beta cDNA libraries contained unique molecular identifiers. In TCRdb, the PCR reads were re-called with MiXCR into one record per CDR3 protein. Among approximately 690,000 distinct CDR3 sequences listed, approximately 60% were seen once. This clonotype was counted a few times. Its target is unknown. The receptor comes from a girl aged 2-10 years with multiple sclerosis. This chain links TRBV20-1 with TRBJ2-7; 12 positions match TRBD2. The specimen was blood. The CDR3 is CSARASGRAPETEQYF. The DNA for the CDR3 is TGCAGTGCTAGAGCTAGCGGGAGGGCTCCAGAGACCGAGCAGTACTTC.